A single sample gave rise to the 32 T cell receptor beta chains below, sequenced in a study of T cells in Graves' hyperthyroidism and ophthalmopathy. From RNA transcripts, TCR beta CDR3 regions were amplified. The HTBI primer set served for first-round RT-PCR of the TCR CDR3. TCRdb independently ran MiXCR on the multiplex PCR reads; one entry per CDR3 protein. The repertoire holds around 350,000 distinct CDR3 sequences, with about 16% as singletons. Source material: blood. The source is an older woman with Graves' ophthalmopathy.

The V gene is TRBV7-2, the J gene TRBJ2-1, with TRBD1 matching 7 bases. Germline V gives CDR1 SGHTA, CDR2 FQGNSA. V was clipped by 2 bases and J by 15 bases; unmatched bases: 10. CDR3 length equals 13 residues. The CDR3 DNA reads as TGTGCCAGCAGCTTAAAACGGGACAGCGCCACGTTCTTC. Protein: CASSLKRDSATFF.

There are a few counts of this clonotype. The rearrangement uses TRBV29-1 and TRBJ2-2; 7 bases are shared with TRBD2. This CDR3 is built from 12 residues. The trim removed 2 bases at V and 9 bases at J, leaving 3 bases unmatched. Germline V CDR1 and CDR2: SQVTM, ANQGSEA. The DNA for the CDR3 is TGCAGCGTTGAAAGCGGGGTGAGGGAGCTGTTTTTT. Its translation is CSVESGVRELFF.

This clonotype appeared a few times. V is TRBV9 and J is TRBJ1-1, with 11 bases fitting TRBD1. The CDR3 consists of 15 residues. With 0 bases clipped from V and 4 bases from J, the junction kept 2 bases outside the gene matches. Germline V gene sequence: CDR1 SGDLS, CDR2 YYNGEE. CDR3 sequence (DNA): TGTGCCAGCAGCGTAGGAGGACAGGGGGCCACTGAAGCTTTCTTT. It translates to CASSVGGQGATEAFF. Full variable domain (rest looked up from reference TRBV9 and TRBJ1-1): DSGVTQTPKHLITATGQRVTLRCSPRSGDLSVYWYQQSLDQGLQFLIQYYNGEERAKGNILERFSAQQFPDLHSELNLSSLELGDSALYFCASSVGGQGATEAFFGQGTRLTVV.

This clonotype occurred many times. The chain is built from TRBV11-2 and TRBJ2-2, with D uncertain. The CDR3 sequence is 17 residues long. Per the germline V gene, CDR1 is SGHAT and CDR2 is FQNNGV. V gave up 5 bases and J gave up 4 bases, with 20 bases separating them. The CDR3 bases are TGTGCCAGCAGCGCTCTAACCAGCCCTACGGGCACCGGGGAGCTGTTTTTT. Its translation is CASSALTSPTGTGELFF.

The V call is TRBV28, the J call TRBJ2-5; the match to TRBD1 covers 9 bases. The CDR3 contains 14 residues. V trimming: 5 bases; J trimming: 4 bases; junction bases outside the gene matches: 5. CDR1 and CDR2 from the germline V gene are MDHEN and SYDVKM. CDR3 bases: TGTGCCAGCAGTGGGACAGGGATTCGAGAGACCCAGTACTTC. Its translation: CASSGTGIRETQYF.

The V and J genes are TRBV4-1 and TRBJ1-1, with D hard to call. This CDR3 has 17 amino acids. Deletions cut 1 base from V and 0 bases from J, with 15 bases between. CDR1 is MGHRA, CDR2 YSYEKL, per germline. The CDR3 spells CASSQAVTGGVNTEAFF. Here the CDR3 DNA reads TGCGCCAGCAGCCAAGCGGTGACGGGTGGCGTGAACACTGAAGCTTTCTTT.

The table lists this clonotype with many counts. The chain joins TRBV7-2 to TRBJ1-2, with 7 bases that match TRBD1. CDR1 is SGHTA and CDR2 is FQGNSA in the germline V gene. This CDR3 has 16 residues. V shed 5 bases and J 0 bases; nucleotides not matched to a gene: 9. Here the CDR3 DNA reads TGTGCCAGCAGCCCAGGACAGGAGAACGCTAACTATGGCTACACCTTC. Encoded protein: CASSPGQENANYGYTF.

J is TRBJ2-3 and V is TRBV7-2; 7 nucleotides align to TRBD1. J gave up 4 bases and V 4 bases, and 5 bases lay outside the gene matches. Germline V gene lookup returns CDR1 SGHTA and CDR2 FQGNSA. The CDR3 totals 14 residues. The CDR3 loop is CASSSRGPSDTQYF. CDR3 in DNA: TGTGCCAGCAGCTCGAGGGGGCCTTCAGATACGCAGTATTTT.

The CDR3 is CSARDIGDTQYF. CDR3 nucleotides: TGCAGTGCTAGAGACATTGGAGATACGCAGTATTTT. The chain couples TRBV20-1 to TRBJ2-3; D gene uncertain. CDR1 and CDR2 (germline): DFQATT, SNEGSKA (reference sequence). This CDR3 spans 12 amino acids. The ends were cut back, 0 bases at V and 5 bases at J, with 6 bases in the middle.

The sample holds many counts of this clonotype. The chain employs TRBV20-1 and TRBJ1-5; tentative D call: TRBD1 (5 bases). CDR1 and CDR2 (germline): DFQATT, SNEGSKA (reference sequence). The V end was cut by 1 base, the J end by 4 bases, with 14 bases between. The length of the CDR3 is 15 residues. The CDR3 loop is CSARAGRSRNQPQHF. The CDR3 DNA is TGCAGTGCTAGAGCGGGACGGAGTAGAAATCAGCCCCAGCATTTT.

This chain joins TRBV7-2 and TRBJ2-5, with TRBD2 matching over 9 bases. With 4 bases clipped from V and 4 bases from J, the junction kept 7 bases outside the gene matches. CDR1 is SGHTA and CDR2 is FQGNSA in the germline V gene. CDR3 size: 15 residues. CDR3 protein: CASSWKGGRGETQYF. CDR3 in DNA: TGTGCCAGCAGCTGGAAAGGCGGGAGGGGAGAGACCCAGTACTTC.

CDR3: CASSESKQGLVSTEAFF. CDR3 sequence (DNA): TGCGCCAGCAGTGAGTCGAAGCAGGGCTTAGTCAGCACTGAAGCTTTCTTT. V and J are TRBV10-1 and TRBJ1-1, with D perhaps TRBD1 (5 bases). The V and J ends lost 0 bases and 4 bases respectively, with 18 bases between them. The germline CDR1 and CDR2 sequences are WNHNN and SYGVQD (reference sequence). The length of the CDR3 is 17 residues.

This clonotype occurred many times. In DNA, the CDR3 is TGTGCCAGCAGTTTAGCCCTTTCGCGTGGCTACACCTTC. Its translation is CASSLALSRGYTF. V and J are TRBV12-3 or TRBV12-4 and TRBJ1-2; D is unclear. The length of the CDR3 is 13 residues. Trimming cost V 0 bases and J 7 bases, with 9 bases left between them.

This clonotype was found many times. The chain links TRBV11-2 to TRBJ2-4; TRBD2 aligns across 15 bases. The CDR3 spans 19 residues. In germline, CDR1 is SGHAT, CDR2 FQNNGV. V was clipped by 5 bases and J by 3 bases; unmatched bases: 11. CDR3 sequence (DNA): TGTGCCAGCAGCCGAGGGGGACTAGCGGGAGGCCCTCACAAAAACATTCAGTACTTC. Its translation: CASSRGGLAGGPHKNIQYF.

This clonotype was counted a few times. This chain joins TRBV5-1 and TRBJ1-4; possibly TRBD1 for D (5 bases). Germline V gene lookup returns CDR1 SGHRS and CDR2 YFSETQ. This CDR3 comprises 15 residues. The V end was cut by 1 base, the J end by 5 bases, with 12 bases between. The CDR3 sequence: CASSLLTAENEKLFF. CDR3 bases: TGCGCCAGCAGCTTGCTGACAGCGGAGAATGAAAAACTGTTTTTT.

This clonotype was observed at least ten times. This chain joins TRBV5-1 and TRBJ2-1; 10 bases are shared with TRBD1. Germline V gene lookup returns CDR1 SGHRS and CDR2 YFSETQ. The CDR3 is 15 residues long. V shed 2 bases and J 7 bases; nucleotides not matched to a gene: 6. Written as DNA, the CDR3 is TGCGCCAGCAGCTTAGGGACAGGGGTGGAGAATGAGCAGTTCTTC. Translation: CASSLGTGVENEQFF.

This clonotype appeared many times. The V and J genes are TRBV5-1 and TRBJ2-1; 7 bases are a match to TRBD2. Per the germline V gene, CDR1 is SGHRS and CDR2 is YFSETQ. V shed 4 bases and J 8 bases; nucleotides not matched to a gene: 6. The CDR3 covers 13 residues. This CDR3 reads CASSGGSGDEQFF. For the CDR3, the DNA is TGCGCCAGCAGCGGCGGGAGCGGGGATGAGCAGTTCTTC.

There are many counts of this clonotype. No conserved phenylalanine or tryptophan ends this CDR3, so it is likely a read error. This chain links TRBV20-1 with TRBJ2-5, with TRBD1 as a possible D gene (6 bases). Trimming took 6 bases from V and 5 from J, leaving 19 bases between them. Germline CDR1 DFQATT, CDR2 SNEGSKA (reference sequence). The CDR3 runs 14 residues. CDR3 in amino acids: CSAAPGTPRETQYL. In DNA, the CDR3 is TGCAGTGCCGCCCCGGGGACACCGCGGGAGACCCAGTACCTC.

This clonotype was observed many times. The rearrangement uses TRBV28 and TRBJ2-7, with 8 bases aligning to TRBD1. V dropped 5 bases and J dropped 0; count of bases not matched to a gene: 9. Germline V lookup: CDR1 MDHEN, CDR2 SYDVKM. This CDR3 contains 16 residues. The CDR3, as DNA: TGTGCCAGCAGTGCTCGCCGGACAGGGATCTCCTACGAGCAGTACTTC. Translation gives CASSARRTGISYEQYF.

This clonotype showed up just a few times. The rearrangement joins TRBV10-3 to TRBJ2-3; 7 bases map to TRBD2. Germline assignment: CDR1 ENHRY and CDR2 SYGVKD. Germline trimming cut 10 bases from V and 6 bases from J; bases unmatched to any gene: 10. CDR3 length: 13 amino acids. The CDR3 region has the DNA TGTGCCACACATGCGGGAGTTGAGGATACGCAGTATTTT. Translating it yields CATHAGVEDTQYF.

In its sample, this clonotype was seen many times. The chain uses TRBV6-6 and TRBJ2-7; D remains ambiguous. CDR3 length: 15 residues. Trimming took off 0 bases at V and 5 bases at J, with 14 bases between the two ends. CDR1 MNHNY and CDR2 SVGAGI come from the germline V gene (reference sequence). CDR3 DNA sequence: TGTGCCAGCAGTTACTCGACGGCCCTACCCCACGAGCAGTACTTC. This translates into CASSYSTALPHEQYF.

The chain couples TRBV9 to TRBJ2-1, with D possibly being TRBD2 (7 bases). The V gene lost 3 bases and the J gene lost 9 bases, with 22 bases spanning the gap. This CDR3 comprises 16 residues. Germline lookup yields CDR1 SGDLS and CDR2 YYNGEE. The DNA of the CDR3 is TGTGCCAGCAGCGAGACCGGGGGGCTTTCCCTCACTGAGCAGTTCTTC. This codes for CASSETGGLSLTEQFF. The complete variable domain, with remaining parts taken from reference TRBV9 and TRBJ2-1, reads DSGVTQTPKHLITATGQRVTLRCSPRSGDLSVYWYQQSLDQGLQFLIQYYNGEERAKGNILERFSAQQFPDLHSELNLSSLELGDSALYFCASSETGGLSLTEQFFGPGTRLTVL.

This clonotype has at least ten counts. The chain couples TRBV20-1 to TRBJ2-7, with D perhaps TRBD2 (6 bases). V lost 2 bases, J lost 3 bases, and 11 bases lay in between. CDR3 size: 13 residues. CDR1 DFQATT and CDR2 SNEGSKA come from the germline V gene (reference sequence). CDR3 coding DNA: TGCAGTGCTAGACCGGAGGGACGCTACGAGCAGTACTTC. Amino acids: CSARPEGRYEQYF.

At least ten counts were recorded for this clonotype. J is TRBJ2-1 and V is TRBV28, with D possibly called TRBD1 or TRBD2 (6 bases each). V was shortened by 1 base and J by 7 bases, with 17 bases between the two germline ends. CDR1 is MDHEN, CDR2 SYDVKM, per germline. This CDR3 spans 16 amino acids. Here the CDR3 reads CASSLLPGAAWNEQFF. In DNA, the CDR3 is TGTGCCAGCAGTTTATTGCCGGGGGCGGCTTGGAATGAGCAGTTCTTC.

Comments on this clonotype: A much larger clonotype is one base distant, so this may be a read error. The CDR3 end shows no conserved phenylalanine or tryptophan, and so a read error is likely. The chain has TRBV28 and TRBJ2-3; no reliable D call. V was clipped by 8 bases and J by 0 bases, with 15 bases between them. The length of the CDR3 is 15 residues. From germline, CDR1 is MDHEN and CDR2 SYDVKM. The CDR3 spells CASGTVPYSTDTQYY. In DNA form, the CDR3 reads TGTGCCAGCGGTACAGTGCCGTATAGCACAGATACGCAGTATTAT.

At least ten counts were recorded for this clonotype. The chain combines TRBV29-1 with TRBJ2-2, with 7 bases fitting TRBD1. In germline, CDR1 is SQVTM, CDR2 ANQGSEA. The V gene end was trimmed by 3 bases and the J gene end by 4 bases; junction bases not matched to a gene: 5. The CDR3 spans 14 residues. In nucleotides, the CDR3 is TGCAGCGTTGATAAGACAGGGACCACCGGGGAGCTGTTTTTT. This encodes CSVDKTGTTGELFF.

The genes are TRBV20-1 and TRBJ2-1, with TRBD1 identical over 9 bases. CDR3 length: 13 amino acids. V dropped 6 bases and J dropped 8; count of bases not matched to a gene: 8. Germline V gene sequence: CDR1 DFQATT, CDR2 SNEGSKA (reference sequence). The CDR3 DNA is TGCAGTGCGCCGGGACAGGGTGGCGATGAGCAGTTCTTC. Amino acid sequence: CSAPGQGGDEQFF.

This clonotype has a handful of counts. A clone one base away is much larger, so this may be a read error. The chain recombines TRBV3-1 with TRBJ2-1, with 9 bases that match TRBD2. In germline, CDR1 is LGHDT, CDR2 YNNKEL (reference sequence). The CDR3 totals 15 residues. The junction had 11 bases not matched to a gene; V was cut back by 5 bases and J by 9 bases. Here the CDR3 DNA reads TGTGCCAGCAGCTCCATAGCGGGAGAGACGAGTGAGCAGTTCTTC. Encoded protein: CASSSIAGETSEQFF.

This clonotype came up many times. DNA for the CDR3: TGTGCCAGCAGCCCAGTAGTTTACGGCCCCCAGCATTTT. Protein: CASSPVVYGPQHF. The rearrangement joins TRBV3-1 to TRBJ1-5; D uncertain. This CDR3 has 13 residues. V was cut by 4 bases and J by 10 bases, with 14 bases left in between. CDR1 and CDR2 (germline): LGHDT, YNNKEL (reference sequence).

This clonotype was picked up many times. The chain links TRBV11-2 to TRBJ1-4; D unresolved. V gave up 5 bases and J gave up 8 bases, with 9 bases separating them. In germline, CDR1 is SGHAT, CDR2 FQNNGV. This CDR3 contains 12 residues. Here the CDR3 reads CASSVLGEKLFF. In nucleotides, the CDR3 is TGTGCCAGCAGCGTCCTTGGGGAAAAACTGTTTTTT.

The sample holds a few counts of this clonotype. The rearrangement joins TRBV28 to TRBJ2-7, with 10 bases aligning to TRBD1. The CDR3 totals 16 residues. Germline V gene lookup returns CDR1 MDHEN and CDR2 SYDVKM. V lost 2 bases to trimming and J lost 7 bases; unmatched junction nucleotides: 11. CDR3 in DNA: TGTGCCAGCAGTTTAGGAGGGGGACAGGGGCTGAAAGAGCAGTACTTC. Translated: CASSLGGGQGLKEQYF.

A remark on this clonotype: A read error may account for a junction end that differs from germline. The chain carries TRBV20-1 and TRBJ2-1; 13 bases align to TRBD2. The CDR3 is made up of 17 amino acids. Germline V gene sequence: CDR1 DFQATT, CDR2 SNEGSKA (reference sequence). The CDR3 here is CGAAGTSGATFVHEQFF. As DNA, the CDR3 is TGCGGTGCTGCCGGGACTAGCGGGGCAACCTTTGTCCATGAGCAGTTCTTC.